Ten or more counts support the clone carrying this T cell receptor (beta chain). Antigen specificity is unknown. Researchers barred patients who had uncontrolled infection, other autoimmune disease, pregnancy or lactation. This sample stems from a study of T cells in Graves' hyperthyroidism and ophthalmopathy. Overall study: It was at initial diagnosis, before any treatment, that peripheral blood was collected.

Using RNA transcripts as the source, TCR beta CDR3 regions were amplified. With the HTBI primer set, the TCR CDR3 went through a first round of RT-PCR. TCRdb analysed the multiplex PCR reads with MiXCR anew, one entry per CDR3 protein. The sample carries more than 150,000 distinct CDR3 sequences, 15% to 20% recorded once. Study-wide findings and caveats: Before onset, by a median of approximately 5.9 months, the model predicted ophthalmopathy.

Trimming at V came to 6 bases and at J to 4 bases, leaving 7 bases not matched to a gene. The CDR3 consists of 16 residues. CDR1 and CDR2 from the germline V gene are SGHDN and FVKESK. The sample taken for sequencing was blood. This sequence originates from a woman in her 50s with Graves' hyperthyroidism. The V call is TRBV14, the J call TRBJ2-1; the match to TRBD2 covers 12 bases. CDR3 loop: CASSLFTSGGYNEQFF. The CDR3 bases are TGTGCCAGCAGTCTATTTACTAGCGGGGGGTACAATGAGCAGTTCTTC.